This T cell receptor (beta chain) stems from a study of OX40 agonist ivuxolimab in advanced cancers. Between the trimmed V and J ends, which lost 5 bases and 7 bases, there was a span of 20 bases. There are 16 residues in the CDR3. Germline lookup yields CDR1 SEHNR and CDR2 FQNEAQ (reference sequence). Measured with immunoSEQ multiplex PCR; TCRdb has only the in-frame clones, and not every one. The sample holds roughly 89,000 clones, around 84% seen once. This clonotype was sampled from an adult with an advanced solid tumor such as melanoma, head and neck, liver or kidney cancer. The sample was CD4+ or CD8+ T cells sorted from blood, taken in a trial of the OX40 agonist ivuxolimab. The chain has TRBV7-9 and TRBJ1-4; D perhaps matches TRBD1 (5 bases). CDR3 sequence reads: CASSNPRGGNSEKLFF. CDR3 bases: TGTGCCAGCAGCAACCCACGGGGGGGGAATAGTGAAAAACTGTTTTTT.